This T cell receptor (beta chain) came from a study of T cell responses to AZD1222 COVID-19 vaccine (dated by TCRdb to 2020 to 2022). Describing the broader study: A total of just over 230 trial participants underwent TCR sequencing, of whom around 200 received two doses of AZD1222 and about 25 received two doses of the MenACWY control vaccine. Enrollment into the trials was organized by age into subgroups of 18-55, 56-69 and 70-plus years, and those subgroups contained about 160, 30 and 59 TCR-sequenced participants, respectively. Study-wide findings and limitations: Conclusions about previously exposed vaccinees are limited because only six or seven AZD1222 recipients were SARS-CoV-2 seropositive at baseline. Epitopes outside the regions mutated in the B.1.351 and B.1.1.7 variants were reportedly recognized by nearly half of the unique spike-specific TCRs. The 56-69-year group was small, and its depth increase did not reach significance, likely because of low power. After two AZD1222 doses, spike-specific TCR breadth and depth were significantly higher than at day 0 and than in MenACWY recipients. Because no day 14 peak-response samples were available, the repertoires could be characterized only after the peak T cell response. The whole spike protein was spanned by vaccine-associated CD4 TCRs, and dominant responses were seen in regions 160-218 and 743-854. Most participants were white British and females outnumbered males, and the authors suggested that clonal diversity may have been underestimated.

Note on this clone: Its specific antigen is unknown. No per-base quality is available; no much larger clone lies one base away.

Per the publication, the time point label means: about 28 days (+/-7) after the second vaccine dose. Because spike-specific TCR depth and breadth did not differ between the two schedules, AZD1222 recipients who got a second dose at roughly 4 weeks were pooled with those who got a second dose at roughly 12 weeks. Vaccinee samples came from UK trials COV001 and COV002, including a single-blind randomized controlled phase 2/3 trial of AZD1222 (ChAdOx1 nCoV-19) in healthy adults. For TCRbeta chain sequencing, PBMC samples were collected from trial participants at day 0 and at day 28 after the second dose. V loses 5 bases, J loses 2 bases, and the germline ends lie 15 bases apart. CDR1 and CDR2, per the germline V gene, are SGHNT and YENEEA. Taken from cysteine to phenylalanine, the CDR3 has 16 residues. The sequence is cut down to CDR3 DNA, 48 bases in frame from base 1. The CDR3 regions of human TCRbeta chains were analyzed by immunosequencing. In the original analysis: Repertoire TCRs were matched against a reference library of SARS-CoV-2-specific TCRs generated with the MIRA antigen-specificity platform. Breadth meant the fraction of unique TCRs that were SARS-CoV-2-associated, whereas depth meant the fraction of total T cells that were SARS-CoV-2-associated. Using the MIRA data, every spike-specific TCR was mapped to the spike region that the TCR reacted to and assigned to either a CD4 or a CD8 class. Log10-transformed breadth and depth values were compared by one-way ANOVA with Sidak's multiple comparisons tests. Held by TCRdb, this immuneACCESS table contains in-frame sequences only and omits some clones. Under half of the omission traces to an unresolved V gene where checked; the cause of the rest is unknown. That table supplies the V and J calls and clone size; D and trimming were determined from the DNA. This sample is represented by about 73,000 clones; 80% to 90% of them were singletons. Around 9.3% of the sample goes to the ten largest clones.

This chain is built from TRBV11-3 and TRBJ2-2; a tentative D call is TRBD2 (7 bases match). The sample was peripheral blood, taken 28 days after the second AZD1222 dose. The clonotype originates from an adult who received the AZD1222 COVID-19 vaccine. The CDR3: CASSRGGTTNTGELFF. Here is the DNA: TGTGCCAGCAGCCGGGGAGGGACAACAAACACCGGGGAGCTGTTTTTT.